The sequence of this T cell receptor beta chain was determined in a study of T cells in Graves' hyperthyroidism and ophthalmopathy. The CDR3 consists of 14 residues. The trim removed 4 bases at V and 4 bases at J, leaving 4 bases unmatched. Germline V CDR1 and CDR2: GTSNPN, SVGIG (reference sequence). The sample, blood from the first hyperthyroidism diagnosis, precedes any ophthalmopathy symptoms. RNA transcripts were the template for amplifying TCR beta CDR3 regions. Carried out on the TCR CDR3, a first-round RT-PCR used the HTBI primer set. TCRdb recomputed calls from the multiplex PCR reads with MiXCR, one row per CDR3 protein. The sample has over 250,000 distinct CDR3 sequences, around 25% seen once; the top ten hold roughly a quarter.

This TCR was recovered from a middle-aged man with Graves' hyperthyroidism that later progressed to Graves' ophthalmopathy. This chain joins TRBV30 and TRBJ2-2; 9 positions agree with TRBD1. The specimen sequenced was blood. The CDR3 DNA is TGTGCCTGGAATGGACAGGGGCCCACCGGGGAGCTGTTTTTT. This encodes CAWNGQGPTGELFF.